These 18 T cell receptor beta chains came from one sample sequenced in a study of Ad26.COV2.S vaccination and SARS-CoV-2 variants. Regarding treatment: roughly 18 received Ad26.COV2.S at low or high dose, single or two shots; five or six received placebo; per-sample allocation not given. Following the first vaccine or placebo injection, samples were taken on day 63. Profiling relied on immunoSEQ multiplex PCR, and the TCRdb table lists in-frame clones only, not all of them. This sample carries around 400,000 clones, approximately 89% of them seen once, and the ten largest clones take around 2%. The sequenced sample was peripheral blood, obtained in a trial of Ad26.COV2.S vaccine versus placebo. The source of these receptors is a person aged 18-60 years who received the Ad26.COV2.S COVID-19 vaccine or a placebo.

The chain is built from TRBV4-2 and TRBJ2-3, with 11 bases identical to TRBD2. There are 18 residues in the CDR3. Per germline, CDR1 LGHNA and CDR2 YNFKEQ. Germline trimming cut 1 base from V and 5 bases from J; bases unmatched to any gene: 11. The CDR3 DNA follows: TGTGCCAGCAGCCAAGCGTGGAGGCTAGCGGGAGGAGGAGATACGCAGTATTTT. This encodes CASSQAWRLAGGGDTQYF.

CDR3 nucleotide sequence: TGTGCCACCAGTGATCACCGGACCAGAACCCTACCTCGCACCGGGGAGCTGTTTTTT. Amino acids: CATSDHRTRTLPRTGELFF. The chain uses TRBV24-1 and TRBJ2-2; unclear D gene. The CDR3 runs to 19 residues. V was pared by 3 bases and J by 4 bases, with 23 bases between. CDR1 and CDR2 (germline): KGHDR, SFDVKD.

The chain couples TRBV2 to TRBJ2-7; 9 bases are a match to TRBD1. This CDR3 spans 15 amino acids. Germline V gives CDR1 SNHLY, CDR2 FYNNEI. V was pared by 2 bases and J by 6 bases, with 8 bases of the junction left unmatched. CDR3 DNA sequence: TGTGCCAGCAGTGAAATGGGACAGGGCCTCACCGAGCAGTACTTC. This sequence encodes CASSEMGQGLTEQYF.

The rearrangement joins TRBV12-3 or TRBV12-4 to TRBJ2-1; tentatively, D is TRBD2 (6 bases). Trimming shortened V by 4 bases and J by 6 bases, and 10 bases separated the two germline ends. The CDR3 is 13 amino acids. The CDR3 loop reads CASSYHSGNEQFF. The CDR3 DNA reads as TGTGCCAGCAGTTACCATAGCGGCAATGAGCAGTTCTTC.

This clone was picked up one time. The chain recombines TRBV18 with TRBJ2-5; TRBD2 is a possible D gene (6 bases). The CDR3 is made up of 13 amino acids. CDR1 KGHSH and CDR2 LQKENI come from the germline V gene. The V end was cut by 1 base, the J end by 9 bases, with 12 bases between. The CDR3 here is CASSPRSPGAQYF. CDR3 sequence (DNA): TGTGCCAGCTCACCACGTAGCCCGGGGGCCCAGTACTTC.

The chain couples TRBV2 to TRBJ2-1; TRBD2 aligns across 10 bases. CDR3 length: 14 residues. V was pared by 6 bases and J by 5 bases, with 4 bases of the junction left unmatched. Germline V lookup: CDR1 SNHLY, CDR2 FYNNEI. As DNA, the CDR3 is TGTGCCAGCAGGAGGCTAGCGGGAGACAATGAGCAGTTCTTC. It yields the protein CASRRLAGDNEQFF.

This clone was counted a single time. The CDR3 protein is CATHRTHLEGAETQYF. The CDR3 coding sequence is TGTGCCACCCACCGCACCCACTTAGAGGGGGCTGAGACCCAGTACTTC. The rearrangement links TRBV10-3 to TRBJ2-5; 7 bases are shared with TRBD1. After removal of 10 bases from V and 5 bases from J, the junction contained 19 bases not matched to a gene. Germline CDR1 is ENHRY and CDR2 is SYGVKD. The CDR3 length is 16 residues.

In nucleotides, the CDR3 is TGTGCCAGCAGCCCGGGGGGGGGAAACACCATATATTTT. This codes for CASSPGGGNTIYF. The J gene is TRBJ1-3, the V gene TRBV13; TRBD1 might be the D (5 bases). The CDR3 is 13 residues long. V was trimmed by 5 bases and J by 4 bases, leaving 9 bases between them. Per the germline V gene, CDR1 is PRHDT and CDR2 is FYEKMQ (reference sequence).

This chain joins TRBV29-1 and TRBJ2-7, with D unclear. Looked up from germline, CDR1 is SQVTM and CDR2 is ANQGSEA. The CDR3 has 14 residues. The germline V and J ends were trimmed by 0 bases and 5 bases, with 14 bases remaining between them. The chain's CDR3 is CSVEDTRSNHEQYF. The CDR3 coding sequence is TGCAGCGTTGAAGATACACGCTCCAACCACGAGCAGTACTTC.

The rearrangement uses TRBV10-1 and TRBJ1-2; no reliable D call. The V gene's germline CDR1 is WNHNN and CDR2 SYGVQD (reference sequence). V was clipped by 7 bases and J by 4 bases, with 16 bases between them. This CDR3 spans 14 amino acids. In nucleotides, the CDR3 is TGCGCCAGCACCACCCGAGAATTACTCTATGGCTACACCTTC. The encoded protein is CASTTRELLYGYTF.

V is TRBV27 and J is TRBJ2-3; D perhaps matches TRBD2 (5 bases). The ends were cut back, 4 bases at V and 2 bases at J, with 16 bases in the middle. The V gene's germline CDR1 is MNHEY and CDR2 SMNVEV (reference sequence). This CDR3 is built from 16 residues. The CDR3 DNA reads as TGTGCCAGCAGTTCCCGGGGAGACCGATTCACAGATACGCAGTATTTT. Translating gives CASSSRGDRFTDTQYF.

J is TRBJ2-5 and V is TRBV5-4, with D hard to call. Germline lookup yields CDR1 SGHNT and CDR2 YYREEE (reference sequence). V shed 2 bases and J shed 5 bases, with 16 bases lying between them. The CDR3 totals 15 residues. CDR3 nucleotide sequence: TGTGCCAGCAGCTTTTCCGGGCGCTCCAGGGAGACCCAGTACTTC. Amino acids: CASSFSGRSRETQYF.

DNA for the CDR3: TGTGCCAGCAGCGTAGCATCAGGTGGGAACTATGGCTACACCTTC. The encoded protein is CASSVASGGNYGYTF. This chain uses TRBV9 with TRBJ1-2; D is ambiguous. Germline V gene data show CDR1 as SGDLS and CDR2 as YYNGEE. V shed 0 bases and J shed 2 bases, with 11 bases lying between them. CDR3 length equals 15 residues. The whole variable domain, filled in from reference TRBV9 and TRBJ1-2, reads DSGVTQTPKHLITATGQRVTLRCSPRSGDLSVYWYQQSLDQGLQFLIQYYNGEERAKGNILERFSAQQFPDLHSELNLSSLELGDSALYFCASSVASGGNYGYTFGSGTRLTVV.

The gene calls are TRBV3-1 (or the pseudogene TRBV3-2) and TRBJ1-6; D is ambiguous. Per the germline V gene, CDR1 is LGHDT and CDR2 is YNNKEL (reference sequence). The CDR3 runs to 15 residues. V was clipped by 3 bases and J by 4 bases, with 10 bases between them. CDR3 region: CASSHGQIYNSPLHF. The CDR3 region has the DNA TGTGCCAGCAGCCACGGTCAGATTTATAATTCACCCCTCCACTTT.

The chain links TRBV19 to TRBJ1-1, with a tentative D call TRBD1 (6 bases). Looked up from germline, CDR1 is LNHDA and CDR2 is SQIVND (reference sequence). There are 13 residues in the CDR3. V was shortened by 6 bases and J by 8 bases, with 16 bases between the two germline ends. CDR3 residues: CASSTQGLREAFF. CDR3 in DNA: TGTGCCAGTAGCACACAGGGATTGCGCGAAGCTTTCTTT.

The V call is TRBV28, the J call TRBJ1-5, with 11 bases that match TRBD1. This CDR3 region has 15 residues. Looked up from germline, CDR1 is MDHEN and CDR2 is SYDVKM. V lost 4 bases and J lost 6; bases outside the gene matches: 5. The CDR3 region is CASSSGTGGGQPQHF. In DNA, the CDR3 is TGTGCCAGCAGTTCCGGGACAGGGGGGGGTCAGCCCCAGCATTTT.

The DNA of the CDR3 is TGTGCCAGCAGTTTGTCTAAAGGACGGGGGCGTAATGAAAAACTGTTTTTT. The encoded protein is CASSLSKGRGRNEKLFF. The chain links TRBV27 to TRBJ1-4; D may be TRBD1 (6 bases). This CDR3 is built from 17 residues. Germline V gives CDR1 MNHEY, CDR2 SMNVEV (reference sequence). The germline V and J ends were trimmed by 3 bases and 4 bases, with 18 bases remaining between them. Full variable domain (rest looked up from reference TRBV27 and TRBJ1-4): EAQVTQNPRYLITVTGKKLTVTCSQNMNHEYMSWYRQDPGLGLRQIYYSMNVEVTDKGDVPEGYKVSRKEKRNFPLILESPSPNQTSLYFCASSLSKGRGRNEKLFFGSGTQLSVL.

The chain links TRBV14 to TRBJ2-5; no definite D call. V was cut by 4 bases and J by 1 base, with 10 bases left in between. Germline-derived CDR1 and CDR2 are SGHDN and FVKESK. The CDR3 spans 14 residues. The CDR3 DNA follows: TGTGCCAGCAGCCGTCAAGACCTCCAAGAGACCCAGTACTTC. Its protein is CASSRQDLQETQYF.